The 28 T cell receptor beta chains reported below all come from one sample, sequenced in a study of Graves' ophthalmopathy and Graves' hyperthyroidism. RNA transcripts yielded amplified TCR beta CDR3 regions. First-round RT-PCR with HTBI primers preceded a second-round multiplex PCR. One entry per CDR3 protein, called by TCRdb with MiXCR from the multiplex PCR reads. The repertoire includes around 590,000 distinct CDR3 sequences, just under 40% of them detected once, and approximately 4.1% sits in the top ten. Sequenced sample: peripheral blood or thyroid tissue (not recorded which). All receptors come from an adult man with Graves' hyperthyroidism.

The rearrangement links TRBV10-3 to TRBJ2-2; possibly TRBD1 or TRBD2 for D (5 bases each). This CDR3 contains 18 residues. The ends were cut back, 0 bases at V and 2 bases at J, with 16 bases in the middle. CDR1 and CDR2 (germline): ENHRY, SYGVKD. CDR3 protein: CAISESTYGGFNTGELFF. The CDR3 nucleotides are TGTGCCATCAGTGAGTCGACTTATGGGGGATTCAACACCGGGGAGCTGTTTTTT.

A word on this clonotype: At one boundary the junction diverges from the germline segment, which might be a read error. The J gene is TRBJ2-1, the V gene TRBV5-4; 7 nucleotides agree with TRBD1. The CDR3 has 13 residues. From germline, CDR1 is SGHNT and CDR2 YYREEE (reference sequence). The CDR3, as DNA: TGCGCCAGCAGCCTGCAGGGGGAGAATGAGCAGTTCTTC. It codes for CASSLQGENEQFF.

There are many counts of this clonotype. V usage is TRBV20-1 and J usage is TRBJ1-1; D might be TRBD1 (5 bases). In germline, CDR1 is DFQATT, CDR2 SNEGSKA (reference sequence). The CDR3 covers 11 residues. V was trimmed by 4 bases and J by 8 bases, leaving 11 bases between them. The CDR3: CSAKTTVEAFF. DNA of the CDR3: TGCAGTGCTAAAACGACAGTCGAAGCTTTCTTT.

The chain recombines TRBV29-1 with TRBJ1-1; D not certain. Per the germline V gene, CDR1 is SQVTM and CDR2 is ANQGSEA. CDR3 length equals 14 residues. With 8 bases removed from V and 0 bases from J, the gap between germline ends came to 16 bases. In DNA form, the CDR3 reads TGCAGCAGTGACCAAAGGGATGTGAACACTGAAGCTTTCTTT. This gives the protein CSSDQRDVNTEAFF. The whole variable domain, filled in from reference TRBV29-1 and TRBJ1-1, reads SAVISQKPSRDICQRGTSLTIQCQVDSQVTMMFWYRQQPGQSLTLIATANQGSEATYESGFVIDKFPISRPNLTFSTLTVSNMSPEDSSIYLCSSDQRDVNTEAFFGQGTRLTVV.

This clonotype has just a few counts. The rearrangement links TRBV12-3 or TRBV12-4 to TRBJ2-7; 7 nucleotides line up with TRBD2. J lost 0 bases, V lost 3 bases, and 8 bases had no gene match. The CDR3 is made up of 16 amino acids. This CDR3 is CASSLSGTVSSYEQYF. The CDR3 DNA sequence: TGTGCCAGCAGTTTGAGCGGGACGGTGAGCTCCTACGAGCAGTACTTC.

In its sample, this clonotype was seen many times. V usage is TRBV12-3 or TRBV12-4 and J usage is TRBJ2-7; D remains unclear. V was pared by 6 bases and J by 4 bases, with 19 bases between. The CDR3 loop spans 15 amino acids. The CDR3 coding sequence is TGTGCCAGCAGCTCCACCCTGACCTCCTGGTACGAGCAGTACTTC. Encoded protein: CASSSTLTSWYEQYF.

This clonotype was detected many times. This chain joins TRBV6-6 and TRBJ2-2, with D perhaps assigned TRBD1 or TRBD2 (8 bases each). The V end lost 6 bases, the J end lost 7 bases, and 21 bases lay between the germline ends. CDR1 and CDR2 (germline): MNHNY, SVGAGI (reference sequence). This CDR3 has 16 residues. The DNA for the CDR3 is TGTGCCAGCAGATCAGGGGGCGGGAGGTACATCGGGGAGCTGTTTTTT. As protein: CASRSGGGRYIGELFF.

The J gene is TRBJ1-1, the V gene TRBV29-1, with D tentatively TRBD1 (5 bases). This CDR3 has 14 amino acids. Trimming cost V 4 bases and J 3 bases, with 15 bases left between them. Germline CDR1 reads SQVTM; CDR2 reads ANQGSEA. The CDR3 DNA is TGCAGCGTTGTGGAGGGTGGGGGATACACTGAAGCTTTCTTT. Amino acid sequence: CSVVEGGGYTEAFF.

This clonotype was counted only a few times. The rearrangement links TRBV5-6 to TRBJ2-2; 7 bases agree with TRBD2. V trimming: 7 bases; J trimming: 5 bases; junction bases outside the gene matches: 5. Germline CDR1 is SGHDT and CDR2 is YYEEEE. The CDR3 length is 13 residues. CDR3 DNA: TGTGCCAGCGAGCGGGGAAGGACCGGGGAGCTGTTTTTT. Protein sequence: CASERGRTGELFF.

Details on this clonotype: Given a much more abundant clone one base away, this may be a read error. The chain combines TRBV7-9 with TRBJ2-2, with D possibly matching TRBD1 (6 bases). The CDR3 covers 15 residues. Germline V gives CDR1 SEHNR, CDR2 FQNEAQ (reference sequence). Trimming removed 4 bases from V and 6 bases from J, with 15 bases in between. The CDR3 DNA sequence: TGTGCCAGCAGCTCGCGGACAGCCTACGCCGGGGAGCTGTTTTTT. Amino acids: CASSSRTAYAGELFF.

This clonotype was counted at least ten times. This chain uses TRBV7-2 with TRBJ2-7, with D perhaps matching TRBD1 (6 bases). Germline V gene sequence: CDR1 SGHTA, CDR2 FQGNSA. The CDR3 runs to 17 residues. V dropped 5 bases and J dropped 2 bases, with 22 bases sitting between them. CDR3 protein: CASSLRWNTGKPYEQYF. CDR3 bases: TGTGCCAGCAGCCTAAGGTGGAATACAGGGAAGCCCTACGAGCAGTACTTC.

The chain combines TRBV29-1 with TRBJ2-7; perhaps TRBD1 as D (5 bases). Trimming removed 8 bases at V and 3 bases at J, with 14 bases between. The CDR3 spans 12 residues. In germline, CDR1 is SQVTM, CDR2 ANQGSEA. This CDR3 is CSLGATGYEQYF. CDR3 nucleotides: TGCAGCTTAGGGGCCACGGGCTACGAGCAGTACTTC.

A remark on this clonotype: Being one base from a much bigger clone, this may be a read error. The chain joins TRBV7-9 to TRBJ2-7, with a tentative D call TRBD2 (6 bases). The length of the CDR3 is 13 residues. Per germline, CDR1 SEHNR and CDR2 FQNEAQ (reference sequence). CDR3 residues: CTSTLQGGSEQYF. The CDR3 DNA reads TGTACCAGCACCCTCCAAGGAGGGAGCGAGCAGTACTTC.

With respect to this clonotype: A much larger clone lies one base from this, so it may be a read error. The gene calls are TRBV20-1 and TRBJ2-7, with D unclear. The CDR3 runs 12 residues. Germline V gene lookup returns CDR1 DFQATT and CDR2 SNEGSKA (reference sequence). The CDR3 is CSAASTTYEQHF. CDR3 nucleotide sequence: TGCAGTGCGGCCAGCACGACCTACGAGCAGCACTTC.

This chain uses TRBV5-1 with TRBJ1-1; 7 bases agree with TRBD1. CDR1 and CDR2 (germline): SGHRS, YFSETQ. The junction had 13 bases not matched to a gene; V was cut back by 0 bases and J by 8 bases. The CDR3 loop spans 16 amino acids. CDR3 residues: CASSLEGAGLGQEAFF. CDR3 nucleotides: TGCGCCAGCAGCTTGGAGGGGGCCGGGCTAGGCCAAGAAGCTTTCTTT.

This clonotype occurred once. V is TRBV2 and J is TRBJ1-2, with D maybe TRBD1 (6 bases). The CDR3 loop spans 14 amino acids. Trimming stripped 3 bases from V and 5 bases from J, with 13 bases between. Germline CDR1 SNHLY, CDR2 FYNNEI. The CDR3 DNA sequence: TGTGCCAGCAGTGACTCCAGGGGCGGTTATGGCTACACCTTC. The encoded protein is CASSDSRGGYGYTF.

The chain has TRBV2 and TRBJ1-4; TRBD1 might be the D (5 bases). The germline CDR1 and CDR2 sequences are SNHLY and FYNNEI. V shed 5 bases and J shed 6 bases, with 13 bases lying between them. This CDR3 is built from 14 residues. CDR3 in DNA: TGTGCCAGCAGTTTAGGGGCTGGGGATGAAAAACTGTTTTTT. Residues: CASSLGAGDEKLFF.

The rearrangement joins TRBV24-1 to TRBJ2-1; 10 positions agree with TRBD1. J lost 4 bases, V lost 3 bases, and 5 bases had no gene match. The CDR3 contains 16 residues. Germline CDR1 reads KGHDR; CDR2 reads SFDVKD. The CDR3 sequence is CATSDPGTGAYNEQFF. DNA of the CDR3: TGTGCCACCAGTGATCCCGGGACAGGGGCGTACAATGAGCAGTTCTTC.

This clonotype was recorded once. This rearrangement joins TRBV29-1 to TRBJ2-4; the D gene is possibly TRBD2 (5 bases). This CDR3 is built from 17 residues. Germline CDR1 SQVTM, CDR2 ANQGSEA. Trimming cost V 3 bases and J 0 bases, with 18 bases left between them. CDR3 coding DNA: TGCAGCGTTGACGGCCGTGGAGAGGGCCTAGCCAAAAACATTCAGTACTTC. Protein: CSVDGRGEGLAKNIQYF.

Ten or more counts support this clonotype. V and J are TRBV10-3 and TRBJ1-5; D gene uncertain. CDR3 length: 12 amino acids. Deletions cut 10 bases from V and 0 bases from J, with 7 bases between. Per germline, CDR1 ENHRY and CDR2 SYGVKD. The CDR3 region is CATANSNQPQHF. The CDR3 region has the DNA TGTGCCACCGCGAATAGCAATCAGCCCCAGCATTTT.

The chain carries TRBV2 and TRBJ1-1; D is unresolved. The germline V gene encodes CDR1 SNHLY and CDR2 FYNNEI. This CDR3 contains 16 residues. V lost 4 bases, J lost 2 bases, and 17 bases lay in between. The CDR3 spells CASSARVDQVNTEAFF. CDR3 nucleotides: TGTGCCAGCAGTGCTAGAGTTGACCAGGTCAACACTGAAGCTTTCTTT.

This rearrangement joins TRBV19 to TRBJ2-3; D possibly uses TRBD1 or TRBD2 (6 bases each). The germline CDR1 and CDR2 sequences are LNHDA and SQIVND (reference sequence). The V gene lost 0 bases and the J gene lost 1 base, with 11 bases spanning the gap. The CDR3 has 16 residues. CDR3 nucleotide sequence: TGTGCCAGTAGTATAGATGGGGGGCAGGGCACAGATACGCAGTATTTT. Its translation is CASSIDGGQGTDTQYF.

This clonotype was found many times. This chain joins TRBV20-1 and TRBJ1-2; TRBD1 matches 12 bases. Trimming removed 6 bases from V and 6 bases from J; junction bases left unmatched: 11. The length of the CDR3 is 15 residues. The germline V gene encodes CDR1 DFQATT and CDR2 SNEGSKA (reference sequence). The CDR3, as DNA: TGCAGTGCCCCCGCGGGGACAGGGGGCGAGAATGGCTACACCTTC. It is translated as CSAPAGTGGENGYTF.

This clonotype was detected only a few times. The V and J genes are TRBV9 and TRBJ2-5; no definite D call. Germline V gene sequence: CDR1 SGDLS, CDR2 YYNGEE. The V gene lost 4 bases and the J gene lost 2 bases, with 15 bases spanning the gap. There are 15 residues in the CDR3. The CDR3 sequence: CASSPPGVEQETQYF. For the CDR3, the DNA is TGTGCCAGCAGCCCGCCCGGTGTTGAACAAGAGACCCAGTACTTC.

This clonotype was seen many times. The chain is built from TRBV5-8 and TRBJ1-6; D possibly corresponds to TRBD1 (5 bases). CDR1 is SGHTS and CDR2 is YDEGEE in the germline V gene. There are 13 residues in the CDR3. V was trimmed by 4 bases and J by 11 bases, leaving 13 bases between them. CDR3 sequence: CASSTGGEPPLHF. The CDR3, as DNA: TGTGCCAGCAGCACAGGCGGGGAACCACCCCTCCACTTT.

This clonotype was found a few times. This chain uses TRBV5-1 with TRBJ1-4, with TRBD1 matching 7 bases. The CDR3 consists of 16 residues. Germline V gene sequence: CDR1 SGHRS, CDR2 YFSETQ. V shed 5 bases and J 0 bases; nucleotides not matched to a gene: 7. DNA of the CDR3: TGCGCCAGCAGGACAGGGACGCCTGCAACTAATGAAAAACTGTTTTTT. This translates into CASRTGTPATNEKLFF.

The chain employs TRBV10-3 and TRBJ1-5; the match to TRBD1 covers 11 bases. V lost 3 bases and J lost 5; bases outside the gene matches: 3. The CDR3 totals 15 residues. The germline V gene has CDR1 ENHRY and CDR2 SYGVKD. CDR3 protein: CAISDGTGGYQPQHF. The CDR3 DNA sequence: TGTGCCATCAGTGACGGGACAGGGGGGTATCAGCCCCAGCATTTT.

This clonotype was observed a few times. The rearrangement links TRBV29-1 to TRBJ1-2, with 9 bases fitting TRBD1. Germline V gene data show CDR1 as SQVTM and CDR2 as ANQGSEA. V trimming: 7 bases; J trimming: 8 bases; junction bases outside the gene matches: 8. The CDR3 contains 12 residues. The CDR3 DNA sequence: TGCAGCGCCGCCCGGGACAGGGAGGGCTACACCTTC. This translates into CSAARDREGYTF. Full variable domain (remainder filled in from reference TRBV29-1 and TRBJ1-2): SAVISQKPSRDICQRGTSLTIQCQVDSQVTMMFWYRQQPGQSLTLIATANQGSEATYESGFVIDKFPISRPNLTFSTLTVSNMSPEDSSIYLCSAARDREGYTFGSGTRLTVV.